This entry lists 27 T cell receptor beta chains sequenced from one sample in a study of Graves' ophthalmopathy and Graves' hyperthyroidism. Researchers took RNA transcripts and amplified TCR beta CDR3 regions from them. Amplification began with first-round RT-PCR using HTBI primers, then second-round multiplex PCR was performed. TCRdb used MiXCR to reprocess the multiplex PCR reads, holding one entry per CDR3 protein. The sample holds around 470,000 distinct CDR3 sequences, under 15% seen once. The sequenced sample consisted of blood. The receptors derive from a woman younger than 45 with Graves' ophthalmopathy.

This clonotype was detected many times. The rearrangement uses TRBV18 and TRBJ2-7, with D unresolved. Trimming cost V 0 bases and J 2 bases, with 14 bases left between them. Germline V gene data show CDR1 as KGHSH and CDR2 as LQKENI. This CDR3 region has 16 residues. The DNA of the CDR3 is TGTGCCAGCTCACCACCGTTCGGCCTTCGGGCCTACGAGCAGTACTTC. This translates into CASSPPFGLRAYEQYF.

This clonotype has just one count. This chain links TRBV28 with TRBJ2-2; a weak D match, TRBD2 (6 bases). The V gene's germline CDR1 is MDHEN and CDR2 SYDVKM. V lost 7 bases and J 4 bases, leaving 13 bases between the germline ends. The CDR3 contains 14 residues. Here the CDR3 DNA reads TGTGCCAGCATAAAACTAGCAGGCACCGGGGAGCTGTTTTTT. It is translated as CASIKLAGTGELFF.

This clonotype showed up just a few times. V is TRBV9 and J is TRBJ1-1; D possibly corresponds to TRBD1 (5 bases). V was trimmed by 3 bases and J by 4 bases, leaving 10 bases between them. CDR1 is SGDLS and CDR2 is YYNGEE in the germline V gene. The CDR3 length is 13 residues. The CDR3 region is CASSARDSTEAFF. In DNA, the CDR3 is TGTGCCAGCAGCGCCCGGGACTCCACTGAAGCTTTCTTT.

Many counts were recorded for this clonotype. The chain is built from TRBV13 and TRBJ1-6; D ambiguous. CDR1 and CDR2 from the germline V gene are PRHDT and FYEKMQ (reference sequence). The V gene lost 2 bases and the J gene lost 9 bases, with 8 bases spanning the gap. The CDR3 length is 13 residues. The DNA of the CDR3 is TGTGCCAGCAGCTTAAATCGGGGTTCACCCCTCCACTTT. It yields the protein CASSLNRGSPLHF.

This clonotype occurred many times. V gene TRBV20-1 combines with J gene TRBJ2-7, with 7 bases lining up with TRBD2. The germline V gene encodes CDR1 DFQATT and CDR2 SNEGSKA (reference sequence). The CDR3 length is 15 residues. The V gene end was trimmed by 2 bases and the J gene end by 3 bases; junction bases not matched to a gene: 10. CDR3 residues: CSARSPGGLRYEQYF. The CDR3 DNA sequence: TGCAGTGCTAGATCGCCGGGAGGCCTCCGCTACGAGCAGTACTTC.

The sample holds a few counts of this clonotype. Just one base apart from a much larger clone, this may be a read error. The chain combines TRBV3-1 with TRBJ1-2, with TRBD1 as a possible D gene (6 bases). Germline lookup yields CDR1 LGHDT and CDR2 YNNKEL (reference sequence). CDR3 size: 16 residues. V lost 2 bases to trimming and J lost 4 bases, with 17 bases between them. For the CDR3, the DNA is TGTGCCAGCAGCCAAAGCTCGGGACTCAGGGGCTATGGCTACACCTTC. As protein: CASSQSSGLRGYGYTF.

This clonotype has more than one count but fewer than ten. This chain links TRBV6-1 with TRBJ2-7, with TRBD1 as a possible D gene (6 bases). Germline V gene sequence: CDR1 MNHNS, CDR2 SASEGT. CDR3 size: 12 residues. The V and J ends lost 6 bases and 3 bases respectively, with 9 bases between them. CDR3 residues: CASRGALYEQYF. In nucleotides, the CDR3 is TGTGCCAGCAGGGGGGCTCTCTACGAGCAGTACTTC.

The V call is TRBV7-6, the J call TRBJ2-5, with 7 bases matching TRBD2. In germline, CDR1 is SGHVS, CDR2 FNYEAQ. The CDR3 length is 18 residues. V was pared by 1 base and J by 0 bases, with 11 bases of the junction left unmatched. The chain's CDR3 is CASSLDRRGGLYQETQYF. The CDR3 DNA sequence: TGTGCCAGCAGCTTAGATCGGCGGGGAGGGCTGTACCAAGAGACCCAGTACTTC.

The chain recombines TRBV18 with TRBJ2-2; D gene uncertain. With 3 bases removed from V and 2 bases from J, the gap between germline ends came to 10 bases. CDR3 length: 15 residues. The germline V gene encodes CDR1 KGHSH and CDR2 LQKENI. CDR3 sequence (DNA): TGTGCCAGCTCACCGTCAGGATCTAACACCGGGGAGCTGTTTTTT. As protein: CASSPSGSNTGELFF.

This clonotype occurred many times. The chain has TRBV5-1 and TRBJ2-7; D possibly corresponds to TRBD1 (5 bases). This CDR3 is built from 13 residues. The V and J ends lost 5 bases and 0 bases respectively, with 9 bases between them. Germline V CDR1 and CDR2: SGHRS, YFSETQ. CDR3 nucleotide sequence: TGCGCCAGCAGTATGACAGACTCCTACGAGCAGTACTTC. Protein: CASSMTDSYEQYF. Drawing the rest from reference TRBV5-1 and TRBJ2-7, the complete variable domain is KAGVTQTPRYLIKTRGQQVTLSCSPISGHRSVSWYQQTPGQGLQFLFEYFSETQRNKGNFPGRFSGRQFSNSRSEMNVSTLELGDSALYLCASSMTDSYEQYFGPGTRLTVT.

The chain has TRBV30 and TRBJ2-2; D not certain. Germline V CDR1 and CDR2: GTSNPN, SVGIG (reference sequence). This CDR3 region has 12 residues. V lost 4 bases to trimming and J lost 5 bases, with 8 bases between them. This chain's CDR3 is CAWKFLTGELFF. DNA of the CDR3: TGTGCCTGGAAGTTTTTGACCGGGGAGCTGTTTTTT.

The chain has TRBV28 and TRBJ2-1; D is unclear. CDR3 length equals 13 residues. The V gene's germline CDR1 is MDHEN and CDR2 SYDVKM. Deletions cut 3 bases from V and 5 bases from J, with 8 bases between. The CDR3 sequence is CASSLAQHNEQFF. The CDR3 bases are TGTGCCAGCAGTTTGGCACAGCACAATGAGCAGTTCTTC.

This clonotype was counted ten times or more. The V call is TRBV10-3, the J call TRBJ2-2; D is perhaps TRBD1 or TRBD2 (5 bases each). CDR1 ENHRY and CDR2 SYGVKD come from the germline V gene. The CDR3 length is 14 residues. The germline V and J ends were trimmed by 6 bases and 4 bases, with 12 bases remaining between them. As DNA, the CDR3 is TGTGCCATCAGCGCTAGGGACGGCACCGGGGAGCTGTTTTTT. Translated: CAISARDGTGELFF.

This clonotype was counted many times. V usage is TRBV6-2 or TRBV6-3 and J usage is TRBJ1-5; TRBD1 might be the D (5 bases). CDR3 size: 13 residues. V was clipped by 4 bases and J by 7 bases, with 11 bases between them. The germline V gene has CDR1 MNHEY and CDR2 SVGEGT. The CDR3 DNA sequence: TGTGCCAGCAGTTGGGACCCCGACCAGCCCCAGCATTTT. Protein: CASSWDPDQPQHF.

This clonotype was counted at least ten times. The chain is built from TRBV5-1 and TRBJ2-2, with D unclear. The CDR3 totals 14 residues. Looked up from germline, CDR1 is SGHRS and CDR2 is YFSETQ. The V gene lost 0 bases and the J gene lost 5 bases, with 8 bases spanning the gap. CDR3 coding DNA: TGCGCCAGCAGCTTGGTAGCCCAGACCGGGGAGCTGTTTTTT. This sequence encodes CASSLVAQTGELFF.

In this sample, this clonotype turned up many times. J is TRBJ1-1 and V is TRBV10-3, with D unresolved. This CDR3 has 11 residues. The V end lost 2 bases, the J end lost 5 bases, and 3 bases lay between the germline ends. CDR1 is ENHRY, CDR2 SYGVKD, per germline. The DNA of the CDR3 is TGTGCCATCAGTGAGGGAACTGAAGCTTTCTTT. Protein: CAISEGTEAFF.

This clonotype was seen a few times. The chain links TRBV30 to TRBJ2-7, with TRBD1 matching 12 bases. Trimming at V came to 5 bases and at J to 2 bases, leaving 4 bases not matched to a gene. The CDR3 contains 14 residues. CDR1 and CDR2 (germline): GTSNPN, SVGIG (reference sequence). CDR3 loop: CAWAGQGAPYEQYF. The DNA of the CDR3 is TGTGCCTGGGCGGGACAGGGGGCACCCTACGAGCAGTACTTC.

This clonotype occurred a few times. The V gene is TRBV6-4, the J gene TRBJ2-7, with 12 bases matching TRBD2. V trimming: 6 bases; J trimming: 4 bases; junction bases outside the gene matches: 16. This CDR3 has 18 amino acids. CDR1 MRHNA and CDR2 SNTAGT come from the germline V gene. CDR3 DNA sequence: TGTGCCAGCAGCAAATCCCTCCCGACTAGCGGGGGTATGTACGAGCAGTACTTC. Amino acid sequence: CASSKSLPTSGGMYEQYF.

This clonotype was seen more than once but under ten times. The chain uses TRBV13 and TRBJ2-7, with D perhaps matching TRBD1 or TRBD2 (7 bases each). Trimming removed 7 bases from V and 3 bases from J, with 19 bases in between. Germline V gene lookup returns CDR1 PRHDT and CDR2 FYEKMQ (reference sequence). The CDR3 loop spans 15 amino acids. The CDR3 region is CASTLLQGGGYEQYF. Written as DNA, the CDR3 is TGTGCCAGCACCCTCCTCCAGGGGGGGGGCTACGAGCAGTACTTC.

The CDR3 protein is CASSLVGSHEQFF. The CDR3 region has the DNA TGTGCCAGCAGCTTAGTGGGGTCCCATGAGCAGTTCTTC. This sequence joins TRBV11-2 and TRBJ2-1; D remains ambiguous. With 1 base removed from V and 8 bases from J, the gap between germline ends came to 9 bases. The CDR3 covers 13 residues. In germline, CDR1 is SGHAT, CDR2 FQNNGV.

This clonotype was observed many times. The CDR3 nucleotides are TGTGCCAGCACCGCTATTGGACAGGGAAGCAATCAGCCCCAGCATTTT. Its protein product is CASTAIGQGSNQPQHF. The chain is built from TRBV6-1 and TRBJ1-5, with TRBD1 identical over 8 bases. J was trimmed by 1 base and V by 7 bases; bases with no gene match: 9. This CDR3 spans 16 amino acids. Germline lookup yields CDR1 MNHNS and CDR2 SASEGT.

The V call is TRBV29-1, the J call TRBJ1-5, with TRBD1 matching over 10 bases. Germline-derived CDR1 and CDR2 are SQVTM and ANQGSEA. This CDR3 has 13 residues. V was pared by 7 bases and J by 4 bases, with 4 bases of the junction left unmatched. The CDR3 DNA is TGCAGCGCAGGACAGGGGGGTAATCAGCCCCAGCATTTT. The encoded protein is CSAGQGGNQPQHF.

This clonotype was observed at least ten times. This rearrangement joins TRBV5-1 to TRBJ2-6, with 9 bases fitting TRBD1. This CDR3 comprises 16 residues. Germline V lookup: CDR1 SGHRS, CDR2 YFSETQ. V shed 5 bases and J 0 bases; nucleotides not matched to a gene: 3. CDR3 sequence (DNA): TGCGCCAGCAGGACAGGGGGAGGCTCTGGGGCCAACGTCCTGACTTTC. Translating gives CASRTGGGSGANVLTF.

Many counts were recorded for this clonotype. This sequence joins TRBV5-1 and TRBJ2-5; D tentatively reads TRBD1 or TRBD2 (7 bases each). Germline values: CDR1 SGHRS, CDR2 YFSETQ. The CDR3 is made up of 16 amino acids. V gave up 2 bases and J gave up 4 bases, with 18 bases separating them. The DNA of the CDR3 is TGCGCCAGCAGCTTACCGACAGGGAGGGCCAGAGAGACCCAGTACTTC. Translation: CASSLPTGRARETQYF. The variable domain in full, with the rest retrieved from reference TRBV5-1 and TRBJ2-5, is KAGVTQTPRYLIKTRGQQVTLSCSPISGHRSVSWYQQTPGQGLQFLFEYFSETQRNKGNFPGRFSGRQFSNSRSEMNVSTLELGDSALYLCASSLPTGRARETQYFGPGTRLLVL.

J is TRBJ2-7 and V is TRBV24-1, with D maybe TRBD1 (6 bases). The CDR3 spans 15 residues. V lost 4 bases to trimming and J lost 6 bases, with 18 bases between them. CDR1 KGHDR and CDR2 SFDVKD come from the germline V gene. CDR3 in DNA: TGTGCCACCAGTGACTCGGGACACCCAGTTCCCGAGCAGTACTTC. It translates to CATSDSGHPVPEQYF.

This clonotype has a count of ten or more. The chain couples TRBV3-1 to TRBJ1-1, with D perhaps TRBD1 (5 bases). Trimming left V 0 bases short and J 3 bases short, with 11 bases between. CDR1 is LGHDT and CDR2 is YNNKEL in the germline V gene (reference sequence). The CDR3 extends over 15 amino acids. As DNA, the CDR3 is TGTGCCAGCAGCCAAGACCCAGGGTCCGACACTGAAGCTTTCTTT. This translates into CASSQDPGSDTEAFF.

A few counts support this clonotype. V gene TRBV5-1 combines with J gene TRBJ2-2, with TRBD1 identical over 10 bases. V lost 4 bases, J lost 6 bases, and 6 bases stayed unmatched. The CDR3 is made up of 15 amino acids. The germline V gene encodes CDR1 SGHRS and CDR2 YFSETQ. CDR3 in amino acids: CASSNDRGRSGELFF. In nucleotides, the CDR3 is TGCGCCAGCAGCAACGACAGGGGGCGCTCCGGGGAGCTGTTTTTT.